This T cell receptor beta chain is drawn from a study of cytomegalovirus exposure and HLA in healthy donors (dated by TCRdb to the late 2010s). Context from the whole study: An earlier analysis of roughly 500 of the donors reported 250 to 300 Gb of sequence data and some 110 million unique TCR beta sequences obtained from around 170 million T cells. Roughly 290 gigabases of sequencing data and tens of millions of unique TCR sequences made up an early release that covered approximately 700 HLA-typed donors. Of the roughly 410 genotyped donors, 65% to 90% were placed in the genetic ancestry cluster associated with self-reported Caucasian donors. The aim of the study was to test whether cataloging public T cell receptors could identify signatures of past pathogen exposure. The T cell repertoires of about 700 subjects were profiled by immunosequencing and related to cytomegalovirus serostatus. A separate validation cohort of roughly 110 different subjects was used in addition to the 666-subject first cohort. High-throughput TCR immunosequencing, statistical association of individual TCRs with disease status, and machine learning were combined to predict cytomegalovirus infection status. In a later analysis, previously published TCR beta repertoires from 550 to 700 donors were re-analyzed and high-resolution HLA genotyping was added so that TCR occurrence patterns could be studied. In the later analysis, no new phenotypic data were used to find candidate immune exposures; instead, reliance was placed on TCR beta sequences and their occurrence across donors. To decide whether each TCR beta V gene segment behaved as functional or pseudogenic, an earlier analysis of 587 of the donors relied on high-throughput TCR beta sequencing. Donor age, sex, ethnicity and CMV serostatus were collected together with the repertoire data. Genome-wide SNP genotypes for about three fifths of the roughly 670 donors were used in a later genetic analysis, which treated that subset as a discovery cohort. All discovery cohort repertoires had been generated on a single sequencing platform. HLA typing covered class I and class II loci at four-digit resolution. The number of typed donors differed by locus: about 629-630 for A, B, C, DRB1 and DQB1; 500 to 550 for DQA1; over 600 for DPA1; and around 490 for DPB1. Roughly 5 DR-DQ haplotypes were treated as single units for association and clustering because of strong linkage in the cohort. Across 398 genotyped donors of the cohort, an average of about 250,000 unique TCR beta nucleotide sequences per donor were sequenced, and around 20% of those sequences were non-productive.

In total, approximately 610 healthy bone marrow donors made up the cohort. Cohort members were all nominally healthy when sampled, although unrecorded immune exposures were likely present. The donor tested CMV seronegative and was one of the 352 seronegative cohort members. Each donor provided a peripheral blood sample, and peripheral blood mononuclear cells were used for TCR beta sequencing. Genomic DNA extraction from the blood cell samples was performed with the Qiagen DNeasy Blood Extraction Kit. CDR1 and CDR2 (MGHDK, SYGVNS) derive from the germline V gene. Measured from the cysteine to the phenylalanine, the CDR3 is 14 residues long. Only CDR3 DNA is held: 42 bases, read in frame from base 1. The junction carries 11 bases between V and J, which are trimmed by 1 base and 6 bases respectively. The library was generated by the immunoSEQ multiplex PCR assay. A mixture of 60 forward primers for TCR Vbeta segments and 13 reverse primers for TCR Jbeta segments was used in the multiplex PCR. The CDR3 region of rearranged TCR beta genes was amplified from genomic DNA with a multiplex PCR assay. The Illumina HiSeq System was used to sequence the amplified TCR beta libraries as 87-base-pair reads. The authors processed their data as follows. A later analysis tallied tens of millions of unique TCR beta chains across the roughly 610 repertoires, and 10 million to 11 million of those chains were shared by two or more donors. Raw reads were error-corrected and collapsed into unique sequences with a nearest-neighbor algorithm that merged closely related sequences to remove PCR and sequencing errors. CDR3 sequences were aligned to IMGT reference sequences to assign V, D and J gene segments. Each retained sequence needed at least a six-nucleotide match to both a V gene segment and a J gene segment. Rearrangements were classified as productive when the CDR3 lacked stop codons and remained in frame with V and J, and all other rearrangements were classified as non-productive. Following IMGT convention, CDR3 was defined as the stretch from the second conserved V-encoded cysteine up to the conserved J-encoded phenylalanine. The earlier analysis of some 600 of the donors excluded sequences that lacked an unambiguous match to a single V gene segment. An earlier analysis of fewer than 750 of the donors classified V segments as functional when productive rearrangements were above 56.7% and as segregating when the standard deviation between donors was above 5%. To diagnose cytomegalovirus status from the catalog of TCR beta chain sequences, a statistical classification framework was built. In a later analysis, TCR nucleotide sequences were compared against IMGT/GENE-DB human TR gene sequences so that V and J genes could be assigned. Using the TCRdist pipeline, a later analysis assigned CDR3 sequences along with most-parsimonious VDJ recombination scenarios. A later analysis defined each TCR beta chain by its CDR3 amino acid sequence plus V-gene family, and excluded reads lacking a unique V-gene family. As a way to deal with suspected cross-contamination and a sequencing artifact, a later analysis dropped 640 or so nucleotide sequences that were highly shared and had low generation probability. A later analysis calculated a clonal expansion index for each public chain from normalized within-repertoire ranks of inferred template counts. A later analysis computed generation probabilities with a VDJ recombination model fitted to out-of-frame rearrangements, and checked the results against IGoR. In a later analysis, TCR-TCR, TCR-HLA and TCR-CMV co-occurrence was scored with hypergeometric tests, and a repertoire-size bias correction was applied to TCR pairs. To estimate false discovery rates, a later analysis permuted the HLA or CMV assignments 20 times. In a later analysis, co-occurring TCRs were grouped using DBSCAN, with TCRdist sequence similarity added in when clustering inside HLA-allele-positive subsets. Co-occurrence clustering excluded repertoires with fewer than 30,000 or more than 120,000 public chains, plus five with anomalous nucleotide sharing. As stored in TCRdb, this immuneACCESS dataset retains in-frame rearrangements with V and J assigned. A fraction of the clones does not appear; measured against another copy, unresolved V genes explain less than half of the discrepancy, and the remainder lacks a known reason. Clonal size and the V and J genes are those of that table, whereas D and trimming came from the DNA. The sample table lists about 250,000 clones, under 80% of them with a count of one. The top ten hold around 2.3% of the sample.

On the study overall, not on this receptor specifically: In a later analysis, HLA-associated TCR beta chains were found to be more clonally expanded and to have lower generation probabilities than equally common non-associated chains. Because counts were too low, about 18 rarely observed V segments, including chromosome 9 orphons, were left out of the earlier analysis of a few hundred of the donors. According to a later analysis, TCR association rates differed among HLA loci, with DRB1 alleles showing the most associated TCRs and HLA-C alleles showing the fewest. When HLA alleles, especially DR and DQ, strongly co-occurred, attributing TCR associations to individual alleles was difficult. This cohort had only TCR beta chains sequenced, and the lack of alpha or paired-chain data limited which features could be detected. An earlier analysis of roughly 570 of the donors showed that most TCR beta V segments appeared in productive rearrangements either about 90% or about 30% of the time, which broadly matched IMGT annotations. In both the original and validation cohorts, the classifier was reported to diagnose cytomegalovirus status with high specificity and sensitivity. Several of the top co-occurrence clusters appeared to be linked to parvovirus B19, influenza, CMV and Epstein-Barr virus, according to a later analysis. At a false discovery rate of 0.05, a later analysis linked approximately 18,000 TCR beta sequences to specific HLA alleles. According to a later genetic analysis, donors in an Asian-associated ancestry cluster had fewer N-insertions in productive TCRs than the approximately 650-donor mean. Correlated functional status among segregating V segments might reflect linkage disequilibrium, but an unknown experimental factor could not be ruled out. The 87-base-pair reads could not distinguish some IMGT-functional V segments, including TRBV6-2 and TRBV6-3, so those segments were excluded. The presence/absence analyses assumed that sequencing depth was roughly uniform across donors, and that assumption may not be true. The sequencing pipeline was judged likely to have produced a cluster of highly shared sequence variants as a technical artifact. Because some donors lacked HLA typing at each locus, the association tests relied only on the typed subset. Across donors, most TCR sequences were observed very rarely, whereas some public TCRs were present in many individuals. It was suggested by the authors that the approach could potentially be generalized to other disease states and immunological phenotypes. A few of the identified cytomegalovirus-associated TCR beta chains were confirmed in vitro to be specific for cytomegalovirus antigens. A further reported finding was that TCR beta sequences accurately predicted the HLA-A and HLA-B alleles for most subjects in the first cohort. For the cohort, immune exposure information was limited to CMV serostatus. The study gave a list of some 150 TCR beta chains associated with cytomegalovirus. Most CMV-associated TCR beta chains appeared to be HLA-restricted in a later analysis, and the HLA associations seemed to be driven largely by CMV exposure. A later genetic analysis associated a missense DCLRE1C variant with V-gene and J-gene trimming of TCR beta chains, and an independent cohort replicated the association.

About this clone itself: The antigen it binds to is not known. Nothing much larger sits one base from this clone, and base qualities are not available.

Sequencing input: PBMCs. The TCR sequence derives from a female donor in good health and CMV-seronegative. The rearranged chain carries TRBV25-1 and TRBJ2-3, and the D gene may be TRBD1, 6 bases matching. The CDR3 here reads CASSESGVGDTQYF. The DNA sequence is TGTGCCAGCAGTGAATCAGGGGTAGGCGATACGCAGTATTTT.